This T cell receptor (beta chain) emerged from a study of blood T cell repertoires in COVID-19. Only in-frame clones appear in the TCRdb table, and some are missing; sequencing was by immunoSEQ multiplex PCR. The repertoire holds 150,000 or so clones, with around four fifths as singletons. The germline V and J ends were trimmed by 1 base and 7 bases, with 16 bases remaining between them. The CDR3 runs to 15 residues. Germline-derived CDR1 and CDR2 are GTSNPN and SVGIG (reference sequence). This clonotype originated in a woman in her fifties or sixties who had recovered from COVID-19. Input material: PBMCs or T cells enriched from blood (not recorded which). V usage is TRBV30 and J usage is TRBJ1-4; D not certain. For the CDR3, the DNA is TGTGCCTGGAGTGCCCCGGCCGGGTTGGGTGAAAAACTGTTTTTT. It encodes CAWSAPAGLGEKLFF. The whole variable domain, remainder taken from reference TRBV30 and TRBJ1-4, is SQTIHQWPATLVQPVGSPLSLECTVEGTSNPNLYWYRQAAGRGLQLLFYSVGIGQISSEVPQNLSASRPQDRQFILSSKKLLLSDSGFYLCAWSAPAGLGEKLFFGSGTQLSVL.